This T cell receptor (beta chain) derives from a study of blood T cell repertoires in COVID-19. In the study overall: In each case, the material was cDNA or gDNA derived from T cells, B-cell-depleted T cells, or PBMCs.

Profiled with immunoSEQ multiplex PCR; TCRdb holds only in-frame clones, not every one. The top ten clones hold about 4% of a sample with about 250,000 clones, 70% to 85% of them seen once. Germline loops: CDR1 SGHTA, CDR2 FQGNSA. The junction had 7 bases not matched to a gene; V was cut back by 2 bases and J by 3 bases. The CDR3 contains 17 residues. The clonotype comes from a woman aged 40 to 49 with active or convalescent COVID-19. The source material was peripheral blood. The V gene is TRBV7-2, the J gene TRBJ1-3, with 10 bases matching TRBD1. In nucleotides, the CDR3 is TGTGCCAGCAGCTTAACAGGGACAGGGGCCCGTGGAAACACCATATATTTT. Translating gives CASSLTGTGARGNTIYF.